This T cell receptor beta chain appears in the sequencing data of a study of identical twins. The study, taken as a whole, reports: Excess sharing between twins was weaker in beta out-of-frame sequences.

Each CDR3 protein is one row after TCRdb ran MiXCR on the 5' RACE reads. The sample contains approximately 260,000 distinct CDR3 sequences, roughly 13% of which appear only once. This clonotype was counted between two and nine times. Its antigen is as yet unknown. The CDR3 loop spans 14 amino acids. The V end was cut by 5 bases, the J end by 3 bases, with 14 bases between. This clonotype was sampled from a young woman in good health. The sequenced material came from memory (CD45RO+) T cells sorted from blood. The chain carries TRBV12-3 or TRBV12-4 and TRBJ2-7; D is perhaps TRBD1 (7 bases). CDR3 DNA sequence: TGTGCCAGCAGTCCGCGGGACAGATACTACGAGCAGTACTTC. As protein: CASSPRDRYYEQYF.